These 22 T cell receptor beta chains were sequenced from one sample in a study of identical twins. TCRdb re-called the 5' RACE reads through MiXCR, storing one row per CDR3 protein. Altogether around 480,000 distinct CDR3 sequences are present, approximately 15% being singletons, with the ten largest covering roughly 0.5%. This sample was also put to use in a study of yellow fever vaccine responses in identical twins.

Sequenced material: CD4+ T cells sorted from blood. All receptors derive from a woman under 30 in good health.

This clonotype was observed a handful of times. This chain joins TRBV2 and TRBJ2-1; D possibly corresponds to TRBD1 (5 bases). Germline CDR1 is SNHLY and CDR2 is FYNNEI. Trimming removed 3 bases at V and 10 bases at J, with 13 bases between. This CDR3 comprises 13 residues. The CDR3 reads CASSDSTYREQFF. The CDR3 coding sequence is TGTGCCAGCAGTGATTCTACCTACAGGGAGCAGTTCTTC. Variable domain in full (rest from reference TRBV2 and TRBJ2-1): EPEVTQTPSHQVTQMGQEVILRCVPISNHLYFYWYRQILGQKVEFLVSFYNNEISEKSEIFDDQFSVERPDGSNFTLKIRSTKLEDSAMYFCASSDSTYREQFFGPGTRLTVL.

This clonotype came up a few times. The chain employs TRBV6-1 and TRBJ2-3; 7 positions match TRBD2. With 7 bases clipped from V and 3 bases from J, the junction kept 10 bases outside the gene matches. CDR3 length equals 15 residues. CDR1 MNHNS and CDR2 SASEGT come from the germline V gene. The DNA for the CDR3 is TGTGCCAGCACCCCCCAGGGAGCGGGAACAGATACGCAGTATTTT. Translated: CASTPQGAGTDTQYF.

This clonotype was found a few times. The V gene is TRBV28, the J gene TRBJ2-3; D is possibly TRBD2 (5 bases). The CDR3 runs 14 residues. Between the trimmed V and J ends, which lost 5 bases and 4 bases, there was a span of 13 bases. Germline V CDR1 and CDR2: MDHEN, SYDVKM. CDR3 DNA: TGTGCCAGCAGTCGCCCGGGAATTCCAGATACGCAGTATTTT. This translates into CASSRPGIPDTQYF.

This clonotype was counted ten times or more. J is TRBJ1-1 and V is TRBV28, with 7 nucleotides matching TRBD1. The CDR3 spans 15 residues. J was trimmed by 5 bases and V by 6 bases; bases with no gene match: 12. The germline V gene encodes CDR1 MDHEN and CDR2 SYDVKM. The CDR3 bases are TGTGCCAGCAGCGATTCGACAGGGAGGGGGACTGAAGCTTTCTTT. This codes for CASSDSTGRGTEAFF.

The table lists this clonotype with a few counts. This rearrangement joins TRBV5-1 to TRBJ1-1, with 7 bases aligning to TRBD1. Germline V gene lookup returns CDR1 SGHRS and CDR2 YFSETQ. With V trimmed by 5 bases and J by 0 bases, 4 bases remained unmatched. The length of the CDR3 is 14 residues. CDR3 residues: CASRSGGMNTEAFF. The CDR3 DNA reads as TGCGCCAGCAGATCAGGGGGAATGAACACTGAAGCTTTCTTT.

The rearrangement uses TRBV7-9 and TRBJ2-3, with 9 bases that match TRBD2. Germline V lookup: CDR1 SEHNR, CDR2 FQNEAQ (reference sequence). The V and J ends lost 5 bases and 1 base, in that order; junction bases with no gene match: 7. The CDR3 spans 16 residues. The CDR3 coding sequence is TGTGCCAGCAGCGCGGGGCGGACTAGCGGCACAGATACGCAGTATTTT. Protein sequence: CASSAGRTSGTDTQYF.

This clonotype was detected only a few times. V and J are TRBV20-1 and TRBJ2-3; weak D call: TRBD2 (5 bases). Germline CDR1 reads DFQATT; CDR2 reads SNEGSKA (reference sequence). CDR3 length: 14 amino acids. Between the trimmed V and J ends, which lost 0 bases and 7 bases, there was a span of 14 bases. CDR3 bases: TGCAGTGCTAGAGATCCTCTGGCCGGGAATACGCAGTATTTT. Its protein is CSARDPLAGNTQYF.

The rearrangement links TRBV5-1 to TRBJ2-3, with 10 bases that match TRBD2. Trimming took 4 bases from V and 4 from J; bases not matched to a gene: 12. Germline values: CDR1 SGHRS, CDR2 YFSETQ. This CDR3 has 17 residues. CDR3 sequence reads: CASSPTTLAGVADTQYF. The CDR3 DNA reads as TGCGCCAGCAGCCCCACCACTCTAGCGGGAGTTGCAGATACGCAGTATTTT.

This chain connects TRBV30 to TRBJ2-1; the D is unclear. Germline loops: CDR1 GTSNPN, CDR2 SVGIG (reference sequence). The V and J ends lost 4 bases and 0 bases respectively, with 7 bases between them. The CDR3 loop spans 13 amino acids. CDR3 sequence reads: CAWTGSSYNEQFF. CDR3 DNA sequence: TGTGCCTGGACTGGCAGCTCCTACAATGAGCAGTTCTTC.

In its sample, this clonotype was seen a few times. An end of the junction does not agree with germline; a read error may underlie this. This sequence joins TRBV16 and TRBJ2-3; D remains unclear. CDR1 is KGHSY and CDR2 is FQNENV in the germline V gene. This CDR3 is built from 12 residues. DNA for the CDR3: TGTGCCAGCTCCCCGACGTTAGGAGCGCATTATTTT. Encoded protein: CASSPTLGAHYF.

The rearrangement links TRBV18 to TRBJ1-1; D gene uncertain. The CDR3 contains 13 residues. Germline loops: CDR1 KGHSH, CDR2 LQKENI. Trimming cost V 10 bases and J 1 base, with 13 bases left between them. The CDR3 DNA follows: TGTGCCACCGGAAACGCAGGGAACACTGAAGCTTTCTTT. This encodes CATGNAGNTEAFF.

This clonotype was seen many times. The chain couples TRBV6-1 to TRBJ1-6; 7 bases match TRBD1. The CDR3 runs to 15 residues. Germline V gives CDR1 MNHNS, CDR2 SASEGT. With 6 bases clipped from V and 9 bases from J, the junction kept 11 bases outside the gene matches. In DNA, the CDR3 is TGTGCCAGCAGCCCCCCAACAGGGGAGGGTTCACCCCTCCACTTT. This translates into CASSPPTGEGSPLHF.

The sample holds a few counts of this clonotype. This chain links TRBV7-9 with TRBJ2-5; D remains ambiguous. With 2 bases removed from V and 5 bases from J, the gap between germline ends came to 12 bases. This CDR3 has 14 amino acids. Per germline, CDR1 SEHNR and CDR2 FQNEAQ (reference sequence). In nucleotides, the CDR3 is TGTGCCAGCAGCTTATCCTCAGTAACCGAGACCCAGTACTTC. Residues: CASSLSSVTETQYF.

The sample holds a few counts of this clonotype. This chain joins TRBV20-1 and TRBJ2-3; 8 positions match TRBD1. There are 12 residues in the CDR3. CDR1 DFQATT and CDR2 SNEGSKA come from the germline V gene (reference sequence). V was clipped by 3 bases and J by 5 bases; unmatched bases: 1. CDR3 nucleotides: TGCAGTGCTAGGGGGACAGGAGATACGCAGTATTTT. Protein product: CSARGTGDTQYF.

The table lists this clonotype with many counts. The rearrangement links TRBV5-6 to TRBJ2-1; 13 nucleotides align to TRBD2. The V segment lost 2 bases and the J segment 9 bases; nucleotides outside the gene matches: 8. Germline V gene lookup returns CDR1 SGHDT and CDR2 YYEEEE. This CDR3 has 16 residues. Here the CDR3 DNA reads TGTGCCAGCAGCTTATCAGGACTAGCGGGAGATCTTGAGCAGTTCTTC. It encodes CASSLSGLAGDLEQFF.

The chain employs TRBV10-3 and TRBJ2-1; the match to TRBD1 covers 8 bases. The V segment lost 8 bases and the J segment 0 bases; nucleotides outside the gene matches: 3. Germline CDR1 reads ENHRY; CDR2 reads SYGVKD. CDR3 length: 14 amino acids. CDR3 residues: CAIAGTGSYNEQFF. CDR3 coding DNA: TGTGCCATCGCCGGGACAGGCTCCTACAATGAGCAGTTCTTC.

This clonotype was detected only a few times. V gene TRBV27 combines with J gene TRBJ2-3; 7 positions match TRBD2. This CDR3 is 15 amino acids long. With 3 bases clipped from V and 6 bases from J, the junction kept 9 bases outside the gene matches. The germline CDR1 and CDR2 sequences are MNHEY and SMNVEV (reference sequence). The CDR3 loop reads CASSFGGRAHDTQYF. CDR3 coding DNA: TGTGCCAGCAGTTTCGGTGGGAGGGCCCACGATACGCAGTATTTT.

This clonotype came up many times. The rearrangement joins TRBV4-1 to TRBJ1-4, with D perhaps matching TRBD1 (6 bases). Deletions cut 0 bases from V and 0 bases from J, with 20 bases between. The V gene's germline CDR1 is MGHRA and CDR2 YSYEKL. This CDR3 region has 20 residues. The CDR3 loop reads CASSQDGGRKTSPTNEKLFF. For the CDR3, the DNA is TGCGCCAGCAGCCAAGACGGGGGCAGGAAGACGTCCCCAACTAATGAAAAACTGTTTTTT.

The rearrangement links TRBV6-2 or TRBV6-3 to TRBJ1-1, with D possibly TRBD1 on 6 matching bases. The CDR3 loop spans 13 amino acids. The germline V gene encodes CDR1 MNHEY and CDR2 SVGEGT. The germline V and J ends were trimmed by 7 bases and 0 bases, with 9 bases remaining between them. The CDR3 coding sequence is TGTGCCAGCAATGACAGGATGAACACTGAAGCTTTCTTT. It yields the protein CASNDRMNTEAFF.

The chain links TRBV11-2 to TRBJ2-7, with 7 bases matching TRBD1. V lost 5 bases, J lost 6 bases, and 7 bases stayed unmatched. The CDR3 has 13 amino acids. Germline CDR1 SGHAT, CDR2 FQNNGV. The CDR3 region has the DNA TGTGCCAGCAGCCGGGACAGACCGACCGAGCAGTACTTC. This gives the protein CASSRDRPTEQYF.

The chain uses TRBV2 and TRBJ2-1; 10 bases fit TRBD2. V was clipped by 11 bases and J by 5 bases; unmatched bases: 21. Germline CDR1 is SNHLY and CDR2 is FYNNEI. This CDR3 has 18 amino acids. CDR3 DNA sequence: TGTGCCTTCAGCCCGGGGCCCGGCCGCAGCGGGGGGGACAATGAGCAGTTCTTC. As protein: CAFSPGPGRSGGDNEQFF.

This clonotype was seen at least ten times. J is TRBJ1-5 and V is TRBV12-3 or TRBV12-4; no reliable D call. With 3 bases removed from V and 3 bases from J, the gap between germline ends came to 9 bases. The CDR3 runs 14 residues. In DNA, the CDR3 is TGTGCCAGCAGTTTTAGTCAGCACAATCAGCCCCAGCATTTT. Encoded protein: CASSFSQHNQPQHF.